This TCR beta chain comes out of a study of blood T cell repertoires in COVID-19. Sequencing used immunoSEQ multiplex PCR; TCRdb keeps in-frame clones, though not all of them. The sample includes a few hundred thousand clones, 65% to 90% of them seen just once. The sequence came from a man aged 25 to 40 with active or convalescent COVID-19. Sequencing was done on a sample of peripheral blood.

The chain's CDR3 is CASSFTSGSTDTQYF. The CDR3 region has the DNA TGCGCCAGCAGCTTTACTAGCGGTAGCACAGATACGCAGTATTTT. The chain uses TRBV5-1 and TRBJ2-3, with TRBD2 identical over 8 bases. This CDR3 has 15 amino acids. After removal of 2 bases from V and 0 bases from J, the junction contained 2 bases not matched to a gene. Germline lookup yields CDR1 SGHRS and CDR2 YFSETQ.